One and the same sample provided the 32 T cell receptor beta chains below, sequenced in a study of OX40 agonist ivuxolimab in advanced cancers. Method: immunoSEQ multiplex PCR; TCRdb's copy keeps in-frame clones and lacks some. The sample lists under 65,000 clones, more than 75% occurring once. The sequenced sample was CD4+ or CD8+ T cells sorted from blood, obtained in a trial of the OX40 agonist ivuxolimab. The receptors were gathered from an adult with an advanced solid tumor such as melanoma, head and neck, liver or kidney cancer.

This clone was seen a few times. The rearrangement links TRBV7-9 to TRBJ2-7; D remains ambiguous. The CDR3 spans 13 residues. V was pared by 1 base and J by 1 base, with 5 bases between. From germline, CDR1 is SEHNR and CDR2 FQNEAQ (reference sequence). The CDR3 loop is CASSLVRSYEQYF. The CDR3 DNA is TGTGCCAGCAGCTTAGTGCGATCCTACGAGCAGTACTTC.

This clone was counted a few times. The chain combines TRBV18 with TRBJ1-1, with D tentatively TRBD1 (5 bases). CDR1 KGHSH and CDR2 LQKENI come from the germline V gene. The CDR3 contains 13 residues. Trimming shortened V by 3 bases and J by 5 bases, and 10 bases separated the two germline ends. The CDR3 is CASSPRGETEAFF. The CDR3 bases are TGTGCCAGCTCACCTCGGGGGGAAACTGAAGCTTTCTTT.

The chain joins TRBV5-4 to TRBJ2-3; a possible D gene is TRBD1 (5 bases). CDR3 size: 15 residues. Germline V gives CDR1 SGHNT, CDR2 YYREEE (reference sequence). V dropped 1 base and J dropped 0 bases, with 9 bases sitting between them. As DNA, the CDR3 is TGTGCCAGCAGCTTGCGTCAGGGTAGCACAGATACGCAGTATTTT. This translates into CASSLRQGSTDTQYF. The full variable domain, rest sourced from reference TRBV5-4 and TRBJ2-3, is ETGVTQSPTHLIKTRGQQVTLRCSSQSGHNTVSWYQQALGQGPQFIFQYYREEENGRGNFPPRFSGLQFPNYSSELNVNALELDDSALYLCASSLRQGSTDTQYFGPGTRLTVL.

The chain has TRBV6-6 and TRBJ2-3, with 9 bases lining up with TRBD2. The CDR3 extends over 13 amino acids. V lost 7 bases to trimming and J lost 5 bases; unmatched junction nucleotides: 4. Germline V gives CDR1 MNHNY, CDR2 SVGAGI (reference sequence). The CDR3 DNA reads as TGTGCCAGCACGGGCGGGGGGGGAGATACGCAGTATTTT. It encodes CASTGGGGDTQYF.

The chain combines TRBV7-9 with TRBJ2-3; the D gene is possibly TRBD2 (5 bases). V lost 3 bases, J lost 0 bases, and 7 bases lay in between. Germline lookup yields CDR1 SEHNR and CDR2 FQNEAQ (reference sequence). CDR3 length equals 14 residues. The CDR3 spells CASSFLASTDTQYF. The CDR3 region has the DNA TGTGCCAGCAGCTTCCTAGCCAGCACAGATACGCAGTATTTT.

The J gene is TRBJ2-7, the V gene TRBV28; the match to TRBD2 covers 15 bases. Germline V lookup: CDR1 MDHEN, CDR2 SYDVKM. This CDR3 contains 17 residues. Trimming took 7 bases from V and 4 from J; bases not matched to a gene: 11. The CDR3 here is CASTLPGLAGGGYEQYF. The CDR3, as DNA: TGTGCCAGCACCCTTCCGGGACTAGCGGGAGGAGGGTACGAGCAGTACTTC.

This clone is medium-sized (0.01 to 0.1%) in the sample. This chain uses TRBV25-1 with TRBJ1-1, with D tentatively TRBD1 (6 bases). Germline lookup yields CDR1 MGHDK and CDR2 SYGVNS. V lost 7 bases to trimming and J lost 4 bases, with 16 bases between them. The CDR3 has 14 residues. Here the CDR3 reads CASIPPGGGTEAFF. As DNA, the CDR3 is TGTGCCAGCATTCCCCCCGGAGGGGGCACTGAAGCTTTCTTT.

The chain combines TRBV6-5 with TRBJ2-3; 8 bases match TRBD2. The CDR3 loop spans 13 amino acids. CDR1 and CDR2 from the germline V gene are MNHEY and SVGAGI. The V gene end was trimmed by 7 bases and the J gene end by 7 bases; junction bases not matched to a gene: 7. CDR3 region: CASKTSGGNTQYF. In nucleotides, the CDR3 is TGTGCCAGCAAGACAAGCGGGGGAAATACGCAGTATTTT.

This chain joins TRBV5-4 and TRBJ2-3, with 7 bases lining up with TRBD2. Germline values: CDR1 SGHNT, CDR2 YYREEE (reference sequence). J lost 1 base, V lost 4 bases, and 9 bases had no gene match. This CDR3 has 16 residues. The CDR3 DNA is TGTGCCAGCAGCCCCGGGGGGAGGGCCCGCACAGATACGCAGTATTTT. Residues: CASSPGGRARTDTQYF.

The CDR3 sequence: CASSLAGTAYNSPLHF. The CDR3 DNA reads TGTGCCAGCAGCTTAGCCGGGACAGCCTATAATTCACCCCTCCACTTT. This chain joins TRBV7-8 and TRBJ1-6; 7 bases match TRBD1. Unmatched junction bases numbered 1, after V lost 0 bases and J lost 2 bases. The germline V gene encodes CDR1 SGHVS and CDR2 FQNEAQ. The CDR3 loop spans 16 amino acids. Complete variable domain (other parts from reference TRBV7-8 and TRBJ1-6): GAGVSQSPRYKVAKRGQDVALRCDPISGHVSLFWYQQALGQGPEFLTYFQNEAQLDKSGLPSDRFFAERPEGSVSTLKIQRTQQEDSAVYLCASSLAGTAYNSPLHFGNGTRLTVT.

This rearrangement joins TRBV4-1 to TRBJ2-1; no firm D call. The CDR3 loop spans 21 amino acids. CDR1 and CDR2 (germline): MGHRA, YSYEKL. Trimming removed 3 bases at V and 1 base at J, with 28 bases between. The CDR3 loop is CASSHTTRLPRKGLSYNEQFF. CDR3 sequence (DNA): TGCGCCAGCAGCCACACCACAAGACTTCCTAGAAAGGGCTTGTCCTACAATGAGCAGTTCTTC.

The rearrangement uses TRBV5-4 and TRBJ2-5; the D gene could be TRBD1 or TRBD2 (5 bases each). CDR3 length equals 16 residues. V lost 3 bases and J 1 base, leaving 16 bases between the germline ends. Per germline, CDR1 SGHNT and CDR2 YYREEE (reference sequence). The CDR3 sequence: CASSSGRIDLQETQYF. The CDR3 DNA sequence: TGTGCCAGCAGCTCGGGACGGATTGACCTCCAAGAGACCCAGTACTTC.

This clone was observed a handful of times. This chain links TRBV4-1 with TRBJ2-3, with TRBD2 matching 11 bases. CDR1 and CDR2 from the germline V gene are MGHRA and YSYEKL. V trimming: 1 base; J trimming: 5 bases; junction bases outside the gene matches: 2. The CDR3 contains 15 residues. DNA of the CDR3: TGCGCCAGCAGCCAAGTAACTAGCGGGGGAGATACGCAGTATTTT. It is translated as CASSQVTSGGDTQYF.

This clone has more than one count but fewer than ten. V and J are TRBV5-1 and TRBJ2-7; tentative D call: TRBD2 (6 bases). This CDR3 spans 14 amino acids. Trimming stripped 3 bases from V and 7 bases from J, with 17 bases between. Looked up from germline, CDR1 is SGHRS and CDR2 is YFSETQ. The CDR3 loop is CASSSIQQAGEQYF. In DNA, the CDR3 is TGCGCCAGCAGCTCCATACAACAGGCGGGAGAGCAGTACTTC.

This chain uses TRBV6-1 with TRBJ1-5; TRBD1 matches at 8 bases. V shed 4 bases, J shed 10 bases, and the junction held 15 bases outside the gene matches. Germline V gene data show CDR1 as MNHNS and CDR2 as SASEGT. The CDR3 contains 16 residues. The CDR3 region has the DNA TGTGCCAGCAGTGCTCAGACAGGGGCCCCATTGTCACCCCAGCATTTT. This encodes CASSAQTGAPLSPQHF.

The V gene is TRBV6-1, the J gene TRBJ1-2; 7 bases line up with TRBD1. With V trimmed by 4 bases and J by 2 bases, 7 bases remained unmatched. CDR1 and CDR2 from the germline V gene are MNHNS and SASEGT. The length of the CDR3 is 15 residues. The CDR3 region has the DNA TGTGCCAGCAGTGCGGAGGGGGCAGGGAACTATGGCTACACCTTC. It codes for CASSAEGAGNYGYTF.

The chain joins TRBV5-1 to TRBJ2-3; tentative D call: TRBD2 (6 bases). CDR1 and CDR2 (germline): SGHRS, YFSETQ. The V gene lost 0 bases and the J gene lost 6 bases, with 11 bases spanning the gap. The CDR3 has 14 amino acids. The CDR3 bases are TGCGCCAGCAGCTTGGCCCACGGAGGGGATACGCAGTATTTT. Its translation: CASSLAHGGDTQYF.

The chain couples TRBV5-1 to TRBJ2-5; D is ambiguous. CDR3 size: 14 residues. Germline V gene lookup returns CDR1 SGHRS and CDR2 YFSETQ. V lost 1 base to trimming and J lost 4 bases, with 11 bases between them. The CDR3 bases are TGCGCCAGCAGCTTGTGGGGTGGTCGAGAGACCCAGTACTTC. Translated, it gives CASSLWGGRETQYF.

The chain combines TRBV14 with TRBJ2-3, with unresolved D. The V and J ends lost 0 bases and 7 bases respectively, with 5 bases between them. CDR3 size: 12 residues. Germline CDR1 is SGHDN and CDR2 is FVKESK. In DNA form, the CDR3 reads TGTGCCAGCAGCCAAGATAGTAATACGCAGTATTTT. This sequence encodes CASSQDSNTQYF.

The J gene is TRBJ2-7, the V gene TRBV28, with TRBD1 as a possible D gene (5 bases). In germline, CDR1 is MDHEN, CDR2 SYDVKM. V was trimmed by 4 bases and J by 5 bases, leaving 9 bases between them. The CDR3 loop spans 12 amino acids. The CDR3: CASSSTVDEQYF. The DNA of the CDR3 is TGTGCCAGCAGTTCGACAGTTGACGAGCAGTACTTC.

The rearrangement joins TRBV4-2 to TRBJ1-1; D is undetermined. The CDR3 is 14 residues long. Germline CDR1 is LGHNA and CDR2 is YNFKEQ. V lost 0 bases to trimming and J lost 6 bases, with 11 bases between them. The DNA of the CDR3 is TGTGCCAGCAGCCAAGATAGAGGGAGCGCTGAAGCTTTCTTT. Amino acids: CASSQDRGSAEAFF.

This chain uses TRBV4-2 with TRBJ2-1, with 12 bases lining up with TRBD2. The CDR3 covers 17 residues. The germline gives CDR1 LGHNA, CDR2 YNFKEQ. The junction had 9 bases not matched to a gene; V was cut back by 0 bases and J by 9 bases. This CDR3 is CASSQEFASGGAREQFF. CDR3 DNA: TGTGCCAGCAGCCAAGAATTTGCTAGCGGGGGGGCTCGTGAGCAGTTCTTC.

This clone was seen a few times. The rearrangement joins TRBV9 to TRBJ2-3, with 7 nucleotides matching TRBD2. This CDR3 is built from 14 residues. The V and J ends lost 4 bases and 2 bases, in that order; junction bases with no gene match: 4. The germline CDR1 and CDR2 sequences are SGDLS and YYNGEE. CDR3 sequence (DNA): TGTGCCAGCAGCCGGGACTACTACACAGATACGCAGTATTTT. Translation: CASSRDYYTDTQYF.

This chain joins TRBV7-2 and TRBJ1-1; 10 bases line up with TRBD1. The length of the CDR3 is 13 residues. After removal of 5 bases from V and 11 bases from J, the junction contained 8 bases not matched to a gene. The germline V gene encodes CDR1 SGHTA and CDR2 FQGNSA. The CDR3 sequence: CASSLDRGRGAFF. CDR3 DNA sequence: TGTGCCAGCAGCCTCGACAGGGGGCGTGGCGCTTTCTTT. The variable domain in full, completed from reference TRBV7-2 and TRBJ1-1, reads GAGVSQSPSNKVTEKGKDVELRCDPISGHTALYWYRQSLGQGLEFLIYFQGNSAPDKSGLPSDRFSAERTGGSVSTLTIQRTQQEDSAVYLCASSLDRGRGAFFGQGTRLTVV.

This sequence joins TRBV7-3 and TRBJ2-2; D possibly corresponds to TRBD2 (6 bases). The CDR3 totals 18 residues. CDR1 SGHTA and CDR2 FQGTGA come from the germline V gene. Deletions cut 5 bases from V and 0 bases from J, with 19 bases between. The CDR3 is CASSPGWGEESNTGELFF. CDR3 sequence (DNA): TGTGCCAGCAGCCCCGGTTGGGGGGAGGAATCGAACACCGGGGAGCTGTTTTTT.

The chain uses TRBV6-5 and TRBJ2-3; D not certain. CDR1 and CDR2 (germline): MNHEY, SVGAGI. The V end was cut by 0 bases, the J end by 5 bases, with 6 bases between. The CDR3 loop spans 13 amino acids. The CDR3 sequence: CASSYSLGDTQYF. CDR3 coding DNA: TGTGCCAGCAGTTACTCGTTAGGAGATACGCAGTATTTT.

CDR3 amino acids: CASTGDSSYNSPLHF. CDR3 coding DNA: TGTGCCAGCACAGGGGATAGCTCCTATAATTCACCCCTCCACTTT. V and J are TRBV2 and TRBJ1-6; perhaps TRBD1 as D (6 bases). The CDR3 is 15 amino acids. The germline V and J ends were trimmed by 7 bases and 0 bases, with 10 bases remaining between them. CDR1 SNHLY and CDR2 FYNNEI come from the germline V gene. Supplemented by reference TRBV2 and TRBJ1-6, the full variable domain reads EPEVTQTPSHQVTQMGQEVILRCVPISNHLYFYWYRQILGQKVEFLVSFYNNEISEKSEIFDDQFSVERPDGSNFTLKIRSTKLEDSAMYFCASTGDSSYNSPLHFGNGTRLTVT.

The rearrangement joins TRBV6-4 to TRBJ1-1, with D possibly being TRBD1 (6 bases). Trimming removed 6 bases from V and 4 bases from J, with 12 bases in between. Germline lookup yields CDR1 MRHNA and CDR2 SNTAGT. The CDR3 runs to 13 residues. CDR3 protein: CASSSTGATEAFF. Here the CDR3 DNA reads TGTGCCAGCAGCTCGACAGGAGCCACTGAAGCTTTCTTT.

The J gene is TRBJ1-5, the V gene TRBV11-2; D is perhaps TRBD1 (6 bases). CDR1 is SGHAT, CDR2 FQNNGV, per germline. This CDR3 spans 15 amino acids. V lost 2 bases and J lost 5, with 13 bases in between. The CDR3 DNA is TGTGCCAGCAGCTTACAGGGGAAGGTTGATCAGCCCCAGCATTTT. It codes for CASSLQGKVDQPQHF.

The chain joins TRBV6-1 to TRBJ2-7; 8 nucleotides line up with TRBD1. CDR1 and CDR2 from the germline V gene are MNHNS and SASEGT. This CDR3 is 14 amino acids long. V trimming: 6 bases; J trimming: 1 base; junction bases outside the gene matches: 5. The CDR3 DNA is TGTGCCAGCAGCGGGGACAGGACATCCTACGAGCAGTACTTC. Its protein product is CASSGDRTSYEQYF.

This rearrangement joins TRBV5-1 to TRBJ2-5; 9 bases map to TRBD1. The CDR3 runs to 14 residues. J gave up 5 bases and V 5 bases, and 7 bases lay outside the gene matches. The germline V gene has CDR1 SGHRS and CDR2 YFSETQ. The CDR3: CASRTGGAGETQYF. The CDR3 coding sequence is TGCGCCAGCAGAACAGGGGGCGCAGGGGAGACCCAGTACTTC.

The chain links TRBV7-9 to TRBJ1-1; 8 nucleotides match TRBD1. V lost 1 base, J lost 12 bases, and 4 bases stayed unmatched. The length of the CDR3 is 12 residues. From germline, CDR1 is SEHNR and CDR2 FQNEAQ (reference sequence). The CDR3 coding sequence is TGTGCCAGCAGCTTAGGGACAGGGAGGACTTTCTTT. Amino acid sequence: CASSLGTGRTFF.